This T cell receptor beta chain was documented in a study of a mutant IDH1 vaccine in newly diagnosed glioma. Overall study: Patients began vaccination 4-6 weeks after radiotherapy alone, or with temozolomide cycles.

Time point noted: week 35, safety follow-up. What each vaccine dose contained was 300 ug of mutant IDH1 20-mer peptide, accompanied by topical imiquimod. There are a few counts of this clone. As yet, its antigen is unknown. The table came from immunoSEQ multiplex PCR; TCRdb's copy has only in-frame clones and leaves some out. The data show about 50,000 clones, around 92% seen once. Trimming cost V 7 bases and J 7 bases; bases outside gene matches: 12. Germline V gene lookup returns CDR1 SQVTM and CDR2 ANQGSEA. This CDR3 has 13 residues. This sequence joins TRBV29-1 and TRBJ1-1, with 7 bases matching TRBD1. The material sequenced was PBMCs, taken from a glioma patient whose treatment included an IDH1 peptide vaccine. The sequence derives from a man between 45 and 60 years old with glioma. Here the CDR3 reads CSARQGRALEAFF. Written as DNA, the CDR3 is TGCAGCGCTCGACAGGGAAGAGCTCTTGAAGCTTTCTTT.